These 4 T cell receptor beta chains came from one sample sequenced in a study of blood T cell repertoires in COVID-19. Sequencing was performed with immunoSEQ multiplex PCR; in TCRdb, only in-frame clones are kept and a portion is missing. This repertoire shows about 270,000 clones, about nine tenths found once; its top ten account for 9.5% to 15%. The sequenced material came from peripheral blood. The origin of the receptors is a woman aged 25 to 39 with COVID-19, enrolled during active disease.

This clone was found once. The rearrangement links TRBV6-5 to TRBJ2-5; TRBD2 agrees at 12 bases. V lost 2 bases to trimming and J lost 3 bases; unmatched junction nucleotides: 1. Germline V gives CDR1 MNHEY, CDR2 SVGAGI. This CDR3 region has 15 residues. The CDR3 here is CASSYRLAGEETQYF. CDR3 sequence (DNA): TGTGCCAGCAGTTACAGACTAGCGGGGGAAGAGACCCAGTACTTC.

The rearrangement links TRBV27 to TRBJ2-2; 10 positions agree with TRBD2. Germline V gives CDR1 MNHEY, CDR2 SMNVEV (reference sequence). The CDR3 has 16 residues. V dropped 5 bases and J dropped 5; count of bases not matched to a gene: 8. The CDR3 here is CASSPQAGGRTGELFF. In nucleotides, the CDR3 is TGTGCCAGCAGTCCTCAAGCGGGGGGGAGAACCGGGGAGCTGTTTTTT.

Here the CDR3 reads CASSLGLRRDEKLFF. As DNA, the CDR3 is TGTGCCAGCAGTTTAGGGCTTAGGAGGGATGAAAAACTGTTTTTT. This rearrangement joins TRBV28 to TRBJ1-4; D unclear. CDR1 and CDR2 (germline): MDHEN, SYDVKM. This CDR3 has 15 amino acids. Trimming took 2 bases from V and 6 from J, leaving 13 bases between them.

This clone was observed a handful of times. This chain links TRBV11-2 with TRBJ1-2, with 8 nucleotides matching TRBD1. The V and J ends lost 4 bases and 8 bases, in that order; junction bases with no gene match: 9. The germline V gene encodes CDR1 SGHAT and CDR2 FQNNGV. The CDR3 is 14 residues long. The CDR3 reads CASSSLDREGGYTF. The DNA for the CDR3 is TGTGCCAGCAGCTCCCTGGACAGGGAAGGAGGCTACACCTTC.